The clone carrying this T cell receptor beta chain was recorded only once. The V gene's germline CDR1 is SGHVS and CDR2 FQNEAQ. V lost 1 base and J 5 bases, leaving 12 bases between the germline ends. CDR3 length: 15 residues. The source of the sample is a study of blood T cell repertoires in COVID-19. Sequenced by immunoSEQ multiplex PCR; TCRdb stores in-frame clones only, minus some. The top ten clones hold 25% of a sample with approximately 50,000 clones, less than 80% of them seen once. This clonotype was obtained from a man between 65 and 80 years old with acute or convalescent COVID-19. The sequenced material came from peripheral blood. The J gene is TRBJ1-5, the V gene TRBV7-8; weak D call: TRBD1 (6 bases). The CDR3 bases are TGTGCCAGCAGCTTAGGCCAGGGGTTACATCAGCCCCAGCATTTT. Translated: CASSLGQGLHQPQHF.